These 15 T cell receptor beta chains share one sample of origin, sequenced in a study of molecular identifiers for immune sequencing clone quantification. One entry per CDR3 protein results from TCRdb running MiXCR on the PCR reads. The sample includes around 480,000 distinct CDR3 sequences, about 25% of them seen just once. The sequencing input was naive CD8+ T cells from blood, with Jurkat cell RNA spiked in. The subset is: FACS-sorted CD8+CD4-CCR7+CD45RA+ naive T cells. The source of these receptors is a human donor in good health. Some libraries in this study had Jurkat cell RNA spiked in.

This clonotype has more than one count but fewer than ten. The chain uses TRBV11-2 and TRBJ2-5; D is perhaps TRBD1 (5 bases). CDR3 length equals 15 residues. The germline V gene encodes CDR1 SGHAT and CDR2 FQNNGV. V shed 5 bases and J shed 4 bases, with 17 bases lying between them. CDR3 coding DNA: TGTGCCAGCAGCCAGTTTGGGGCGGAAACAGAGACCCAGTACTTC. This codes for CASSQFGAETETQYF.

This chain connects TRBV10-3 to TRBJ2-5, with 7 bases identical to TRBD2. CDR3 length: 13 residues. J lost 3 bases, V lost 4 bases, and 2 bases had no gene match. Per germline, CDR1 ENHRY and CDR2 SYGVKD. This CDR3 reads CAISAAGEETQYF. The CDR3 nucleotides read TGTGCCATCAGTGCGGCGGGAGAAGAGACCCAGTACTTC.

The J gene is TRBJ2-3, the V gene TRBV19, with 7 bases matching TRBD1. Gene TRBJ1-5 matches the end of the DNA better, so the J call may be wrong. This CDR3 has 17 amino acids. Looked up from germline, CDR1 is LNHDA and CDR2 is SQIVND (reference sequence). The CDR3 DNA sequence: TGTGCCAGTAGTATAGATTTGGGCAACACGGGGACAGATACGCAGCATTTT. Protein sequence: CASSIDLGNTGTDTQHF.

As concerns this clonotype: A read error is possible here, since a much larger clone lies one base away. The chain carries TRBV6-6 and TRBJ2-6; 9 bases are a match to TRBD1. Germline-derived CDR1 and CDR2 are MNHNY and SVGAGI (reference sequence). This CDR3 contains 19 residues. CDR3: CASTAFTQGAIPGANVLTF. For the CDR3, the DNA is TGTGCCAGCACCGCTTTTACACAGGGGGCCATACCTGGAGCCAACGTCCTGACTTTC.

Only a few counts were recorded for this clonotype. V and J are TRBV19 and TRBJ1-1; TRBD1 aligns across 8 bases. CDR3 length: 14 residues. After removal of 4 bases from V and 4 bases from J, the junction contained 5 bases not matched to a gene. CDR1 and CDR2 from the germline V gene are LNHDA and SQIVND (reference sequence). CDR3 in amino acids: CASSTGTGATEAFF. The CDR3 bases are TGTGCCAGTAGTACCGGGACAGGCGCCACTGAAGCTTTCTTT.

The chain recombines TRBV15 with TRBJ1-6, with D possibly TRBD1 on 5 matching bases. The ends were cut back, 0 bases at V and 9 bases at J, with 6 bases in the middle. CDR1 is LNHNV and CDR2 is YYDKDF in the germline V gene (reference sequence). There are 13 residues in the CDR3. CDR3: CATSRDGASPLHF. In DNA form, the CDR3 reads TGTGCCACCAGCAGAGATGGGGCTTCACCCCTCCACTTT.

This clonotype has just a few counts. The chain joins TRBV4-1 to TRBJ2-2, with D perhaps matching TRBD1 or TRBD2 (6 bases each). CDR1 is MGHRA and CDR2 is YSYEKL in the germline V gene. V was clipped by 3 bases and J by 1 base, with 15 bases between them. The CDR3 contains 17 residues. CDR3 nucleotides: TGCGCCAGCAGCCAGGGACGGGGGCAAGTGAACACCGGGGAGCTGTTTTTT. Protein sequence: CASSQGRGQVNTGELFF.

This clonotype was detected a few times. This chain joins TRBV6-2 or TRBV6-3 and TRBJ1-1; D may be TRBD1 (5 bases). CDR1 and CDR2 from the germline V gene are MNHEY and SVGEGT. The CDR3 consists of 14 residues. The V end lost 6 bases, the J end lost 6 bases, and 17 bases lay between the germline ends. CDR3 nucleotides: TGTGCCAGCAGCTACGGGGGGGTATCGGCTGAAGCTTTCTTT. It specifies CASSYGGVSAEAFF.

The V and J genes are TRBV4-3 and TRBJ2-7; D is unclear. The CDR3 consists of 14 residues. Germline V gene sequence: CDR1 LGHNA, CDR2 YSLEER. The V end lost 1 base, the J end lost 4 bases, and 11 bases lay between the germline ends. The DNA for the CDR3 is TGCGCCAGCAGCCAAGGTCGGACGCTTTACGAGCAGTACTTC. Residues: CASSQGRTLYEQYF.

V is TRBV4-1 and J is TRBJ1-3; 9 nucleotides line up with TRBD1. The CDR3 is made up of 16 amino acids. The V gene end was trimmed by 2 bases and the J gene end by 3 bases; junction bases not matched to a gene: 5. CDR1 and CDR2 from the germline V gene are MGHRA and YSYEKL. Written as DNA, the CDR3 is TGCGCCAGCAGCCAAATACAGGGGGCAGATGGAAACACCATATATTTT. Its protein is CASSQIQGADGNTIYF.

This sequence joins TRBV7-9 and TRBJ2-7; 10 nucleotides match TRBD1. The ends lost 1 base at V and 3 bases at J; junction bases unmatched: 3. Germline assignment: CDR1 SEHNR and CDR2 FQNEAQ (reference sequence). This CDR3 spans 15 amino acids. In nucleotides, the CDR3 is TGTGCCAGCAGCTTAGAGACAGGGGGCATCTACGAGCAGTACTTC. Translation: CASSLETGGIYEQYF.

This clonotype was seen at least ten times. The V gene is TRBV6-2 or TRBV6-3, the J gene TRBJ1-4; no clear D. The CDR3 runs to 11 residues. Germline loops: CDR1 MNHEY, CDR2 SVGEGT. The V end lost 7 bases, the J end lost 8 bases, and 8 bases lay between the germline ends. The CDR3 here is CASNGGEKLFF. The CDR3 coding sequence is TGTGCCAGCAACGGAGGGGAAAAACTGTTTTTT.

In the case of this clonotype: A read error may explain this, as a much larger clone is one base away. This chain links TRBV30 with TRBJ1-1; D is unclear. Germline values: CDR1 GTSNPN, CDR2 SVGIG (reference sequence). The CDR3 length is 11 residues. Trimming pared 1 base from V and 11 bases from J, leaving 11 bases between. The CDR3 spells CAWSASHSAFF. The CDR3 nucleotides read TGTGCCTGGAGTGCATCACATTCGGCTTTCTTT.

V is TRBV29-1 and J is TRBJ2-7, with unresolved D. The length of the CDR3 is 12 residues. CDR1 SQVTM and CDR2 ANQGSEA come from the germline V gene. Deletions cut 0 bases from V and 4 bases from J, with 7 bases between. CDR3 in DNA: TGCAGCGTTGAAGACCCTGTGTACGAGCAGTACTTC. It translates to CSVEDPVYEQYF.

This clonotype was observed a few times. This chain connects TRBV6-5 to TRBJ2-2; TRBD2 matches 7 bases. CDR3 length: 15 residues. CDR1 and CDR2 (germline): MNHEY, SVGAGI. The V gene end was trimmed by 6 bases and the J gene end by 6 bases; junction bases not matched to a gene: 10. CDR3 in amino acids: CASSHRLAPAGELFF. CDR3 coding DNA: TGTGCCAGCAGCCACCGACTAGCTCCCGCCGGGGAGCTGTTTTTT.